This TCR beta chain was sequenced during a study of T cell repertoires in cytomegalovirus infection. Whole-study context: CMV infection plus the matching HLA type was flagged by public TCR beta signatures.

In its sample, this clonotype was seen a few times. The antigen remains undetermined. TCRdb ran MiXCR on the reads and lists one entry per CDR3 protein. The data show 200,000 to 250,000 distinct CDR3 sequences, 35% to 40% seen once. General study points: HLA-C-restricted CMV-specific TCR beta clonotypes were dominant in the ex vivo response.

Source: CD8+ T cells from cultured PBMCs, taken from culture after CMV antigen stimulation. The sequence derives from a human donor in good health (CMV status not recorded). Some clones in this sample may be carry-over from other donors' samples.

CDR3 in amino acids: CASSLVYGRVYEQYF. For the CDR3, the DNA is TGTGCCAGCAGCTTAGTTTATGGGCGCGTCTACGAGCAGTACTTC. The chain carries TRBV11-2 and TRBJ2-7; D gene uncertain. The CDR3 is 15 residues long. CDR1 is SGHAT and CDR2 is FQNNGV in the germline V gene. The ends were cut back, 1 base at V and 3 bases at J, with 13 bases in the middle.